The table lists the clone carrying this TCR beta chain with a few counts. Its antigen is not identified. Germline V CDR1 and CDR2: SGHNT, YYREEE (reference sequence). This CDR3 contains 16 residues. Trimming cost V 4 bases and J 2 bases; bases outside gene matches: 5. The data belong to a study of T cells after yellow fever vaccination. Study outcomes and limitations: Abundant bulk-derived clonotypes could contaminate FACS-sorted repertoires. Shared CD4/CD8 clonotypes were a small share, likely from convergent recombination.

The TCR cDNA carried a universal primer site and UMIs from 5'RACE template switching. TCRdb used MiXCR to reprocess the 5' RACE reads, holding one entry per CDR3 protein. This sample has 280,000 or so distinct CDR3 sequences, with roughly 9% found just once. The origin of this receptor is a man between 18 and 29 years old who received the YFV17D yellow fever vaccine. This chain links TRBV5-4 with TRBJ2-3, with 12 bases aligning to TRBD2. This specimen consisted of CD4+ T cells sorted from PBMCs, obtained 5 days after the yellow fever booster vaccination. The CDR3 bases are TGTGCCAGCAGCCTGACTAGCGGGGGCCACACAGATACGCAGTATTTT. Translated, it gives CASSLTSGGHTDTQYF. The complete variable domain, with remaining parts taken from reference TRBV5-4 and TRBJ2-3, reads ETGVTQSPTHLIKTRGQQVTLRCSSQSGHNTVSWYQQALGQGPQFIFQYYREEENGRGNFPPRFSGLQFPNYSSELNVNALELDDSALYLCASSLTSGGHTDTQYFGPGTRLTVL.